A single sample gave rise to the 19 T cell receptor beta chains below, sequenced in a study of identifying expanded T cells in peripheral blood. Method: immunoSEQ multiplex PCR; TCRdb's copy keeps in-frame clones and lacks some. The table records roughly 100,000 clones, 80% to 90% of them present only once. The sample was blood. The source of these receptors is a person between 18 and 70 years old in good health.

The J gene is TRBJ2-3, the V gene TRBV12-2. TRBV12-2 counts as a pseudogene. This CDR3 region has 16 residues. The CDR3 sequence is CASLQQRGPGSDTQYF. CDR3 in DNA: TGTGCAAGTCTCCAACAGAGGGGCCCGGGGTCAGATACGCAGTATTTT.

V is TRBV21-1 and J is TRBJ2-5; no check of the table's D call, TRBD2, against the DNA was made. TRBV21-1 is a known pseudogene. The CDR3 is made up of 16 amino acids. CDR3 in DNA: TGTGCCAGCAGCAAAGATGGGTCGACCTCCGGGTGGCCCCAGTACTTC. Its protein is CASSKDGSTSGWPQYF.

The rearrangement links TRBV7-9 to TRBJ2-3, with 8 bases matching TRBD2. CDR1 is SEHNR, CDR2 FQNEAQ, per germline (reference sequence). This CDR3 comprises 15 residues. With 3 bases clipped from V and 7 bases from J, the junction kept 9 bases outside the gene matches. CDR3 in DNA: TGTGCCAGCAGCTTTTCGGGGGGGGGCATAAATACGCAGTATTTT. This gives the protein CASSFSGGGINTQYF.

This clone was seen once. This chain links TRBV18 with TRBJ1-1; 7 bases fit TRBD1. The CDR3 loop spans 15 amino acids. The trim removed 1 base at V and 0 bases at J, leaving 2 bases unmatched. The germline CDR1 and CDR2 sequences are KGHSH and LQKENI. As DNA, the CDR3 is TGTGCCAGCTCACCACGGACAGGAATGAACACTGAAGCTTTCTTT. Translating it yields CASSPRTGMNTEAFF.

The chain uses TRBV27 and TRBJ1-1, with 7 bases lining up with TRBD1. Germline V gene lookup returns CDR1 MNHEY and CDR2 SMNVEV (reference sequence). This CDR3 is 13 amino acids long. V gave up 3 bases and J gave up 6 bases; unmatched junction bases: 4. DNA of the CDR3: TGTGCCAGCAGTTTCTCCGGGACAGCTGAAGCTTTCTTT. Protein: CASSFSGTAEAFF.

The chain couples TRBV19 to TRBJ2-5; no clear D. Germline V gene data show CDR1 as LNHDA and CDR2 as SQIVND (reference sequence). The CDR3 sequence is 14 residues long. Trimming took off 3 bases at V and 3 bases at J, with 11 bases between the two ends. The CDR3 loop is CASSMGQNKETQYF. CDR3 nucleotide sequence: TGTGCCAGTAGTATGGGTCAAAATAAAGAGACCCAGTACTTC.

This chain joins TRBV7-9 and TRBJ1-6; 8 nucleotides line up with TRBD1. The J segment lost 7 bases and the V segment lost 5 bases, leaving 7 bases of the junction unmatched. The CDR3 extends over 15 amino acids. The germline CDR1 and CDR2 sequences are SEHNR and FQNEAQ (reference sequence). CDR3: CASSQITGGNSPLHF. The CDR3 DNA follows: TGTGCCAGCAGCCAGATAACAGGGGGGAATTCACCCCTCCACTTT.

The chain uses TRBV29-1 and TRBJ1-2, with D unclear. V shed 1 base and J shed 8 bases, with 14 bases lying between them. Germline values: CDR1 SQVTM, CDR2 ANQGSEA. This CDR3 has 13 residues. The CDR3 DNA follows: TGCAGCGTTGAAGGGCCCCAGGTGTGGGGCTACACCTTC. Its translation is CSVEGPQVWGYTF.

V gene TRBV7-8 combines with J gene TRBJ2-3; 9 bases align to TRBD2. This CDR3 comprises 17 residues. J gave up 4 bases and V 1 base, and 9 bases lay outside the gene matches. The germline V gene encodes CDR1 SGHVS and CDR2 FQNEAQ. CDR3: CASSLVERGAMADTQYF. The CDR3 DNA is TGTGCCAGCAGCTTAGTTGAGCGGGGGGCCATGGCAGATACGCAGTATTTT. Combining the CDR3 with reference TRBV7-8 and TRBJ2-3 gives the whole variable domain GAGVSQSPRYKVAKRGQDVALRCDPISGHVSLFWYQQALGQGPEFLTYFQNEAQLDKSGLPSDRFFAERPEGSVSTLKIQRTQQEDSAVYLCASSLVERGAMADTQYFGPGTRLTVL.

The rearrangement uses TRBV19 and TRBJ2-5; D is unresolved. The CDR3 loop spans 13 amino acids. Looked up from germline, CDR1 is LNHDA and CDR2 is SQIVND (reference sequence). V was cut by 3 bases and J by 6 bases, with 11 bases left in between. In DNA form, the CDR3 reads TGTGCCAGTAGTATTCTAGTTTGGCAGACCCAGTACTTC. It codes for CASSILVWQTQYF. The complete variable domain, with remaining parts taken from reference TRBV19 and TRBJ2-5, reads DGGITQSPKYLFRKEGQNVTLSCEQNLNHDAMYWYRQDPGQGLRLIYYSQIVNDFQKGDIAEGYSVSREKKESFPLTVTSAQKNPTAFYLCASSILVWQTQYFGPGTRLLVL.

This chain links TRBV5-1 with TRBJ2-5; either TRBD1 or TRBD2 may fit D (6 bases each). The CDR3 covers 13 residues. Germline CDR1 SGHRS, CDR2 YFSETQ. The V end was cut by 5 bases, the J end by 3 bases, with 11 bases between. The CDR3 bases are TGCGCCAGCAGTTGGGGGGCCGAAGAGACCCAGTACTTC. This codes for CASSWGAEETQYF.

In DNA form, the CDR3 reads TGCGCCACCTCCCTCGTAGCCTACAATGAGCAGTTCTTC. Its protein is CATSLVAYNEQFF. This chain uses TRBV4-3 with TRBJ2-1; no firm D call. Trimming pared 10 bases from V and 2 bases from J, leaving 12 bases between. The germline CDR1 and CDR2 sequences are LGHNA and YSLEER. CDR3 length: 13 amino acids.

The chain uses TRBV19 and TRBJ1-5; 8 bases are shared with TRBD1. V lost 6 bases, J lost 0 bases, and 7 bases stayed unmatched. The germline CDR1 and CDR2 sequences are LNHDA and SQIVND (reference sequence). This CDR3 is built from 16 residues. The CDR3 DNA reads TGTGCCAGTAGCCCAGGGGGCGGTTATAGCAATCAGCCCCAGCATTTT. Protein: CASSPGGGYSNQPQHF.

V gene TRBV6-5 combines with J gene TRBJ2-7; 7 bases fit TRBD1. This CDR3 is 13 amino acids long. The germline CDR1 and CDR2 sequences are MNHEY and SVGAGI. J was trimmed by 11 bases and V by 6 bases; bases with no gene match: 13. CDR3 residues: CASRTGTLRAEYF. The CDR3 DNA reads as TGTGCCAGCAGGACAGGGACCCTACGAGCGGAGTACTTC.

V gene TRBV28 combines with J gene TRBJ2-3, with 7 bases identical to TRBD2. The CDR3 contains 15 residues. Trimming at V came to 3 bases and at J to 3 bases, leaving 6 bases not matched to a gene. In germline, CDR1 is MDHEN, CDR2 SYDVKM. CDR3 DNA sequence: TGTGCCAGCAGTTTTCCGGGGGGAGGGACAGATACGCAGTATTTT. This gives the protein CASSFPGGGTDTQYF.

As DNA, the CDR3 is TGTGCCAGCAGCGGAGCGAGGCAGTACTTC. Protein: CASSGARQYF. The chain recombines TRBV7-2 with TRBJ2-7, with D uncertain. This CDR3 comprises 10 residues. The germline gives CDR1 SGHTA, CDR2 FQGNSA. The V end was cut by 5 bases, the J end by 9 bases, with 8 bases between.

The CDR3 nucleotides read TGTGCCAGCACCCCCCAAACCGGAACTAACTATGGCTACACCTTC. Its protein product is CASTPQTGTNYGYTF. The chain couples TRBV7-2 to TRBJ1-2; no clear D gene. The CDR3 has 15 amino acids. Trimming left V 7 bases short and J 0 bases short, with 15 bases between. Germline V gives CDR1 SGHTA, CDR2 FQGNSA. The whole variable domain, remainder taken from reference TRBV7-2 and TRBJ1-2, is GAGVSQSPSNKVTEKGKDVELRCDPISGHTALYWYRQSLGQGLEFLIYFQGNSAPDKSGLPSDRFSAERTGGSVSTLTIQRTQQEDSAVYLCASTPQTGTNYGYTFGSGTRLTVV.

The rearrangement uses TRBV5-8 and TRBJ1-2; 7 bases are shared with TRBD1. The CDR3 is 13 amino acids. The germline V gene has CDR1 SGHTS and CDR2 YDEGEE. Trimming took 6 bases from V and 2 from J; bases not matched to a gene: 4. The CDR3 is CASIKGANYGYTF. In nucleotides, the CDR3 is TGTGCCAGCATCAAGGGGGCGAACTATGGCTACACCTTC.

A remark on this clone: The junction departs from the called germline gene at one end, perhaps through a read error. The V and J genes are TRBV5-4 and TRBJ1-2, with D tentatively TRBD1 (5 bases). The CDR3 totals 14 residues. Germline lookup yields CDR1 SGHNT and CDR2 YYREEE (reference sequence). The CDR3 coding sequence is TGTGCCAGCAGCTCGATTGTGGGGACCTGGGAGAGAGCCTTC. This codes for CASSSIVGTWERAF.